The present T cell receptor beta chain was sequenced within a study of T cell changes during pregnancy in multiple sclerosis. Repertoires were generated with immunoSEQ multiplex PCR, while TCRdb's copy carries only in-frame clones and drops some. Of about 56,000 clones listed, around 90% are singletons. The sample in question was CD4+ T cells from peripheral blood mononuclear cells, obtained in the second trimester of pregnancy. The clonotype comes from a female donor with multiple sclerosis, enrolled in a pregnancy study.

CDR3 in DNA: TGTGCCAGCAGCCCCCCTGGCAGGGGTAATGAGCAGTTCTTC. It is translated as CASSPPGRGNEQFF. The rearrangement links TRBV7-3 to TRBJ2-1, with D perhaps TRBD1 (6 bases). From germline, CDR1 is SGHTA and CDR2 FQGTGA. The CDR3 covers 14 residues. The V end lost 5 bases, the J end lost 7 bases, and 15 bases lay between the germline ends.